Sequencing of this T cell receptor beta chain was carried out in a study of radiotherapy plus CTLA-4 blockade in lung cancer. Study-wide points: Early blood T cell clone changes and increased post-radiation serum interferon-beta were reportedly the strongest response predictors.

A remark on this clone: Its antigen is currently unknown.

V gave up 2 bases and J gave up 8 bases, with 21 bases separating them. The CDR3 loop spans 16 amino acids. Germline values: CDR1 SGHTA, CDR2 FQGNSA. Assay: immunoSEQ multiplex PCR; the TCRdb copy retains only in-frame clones and omits some. The data contain roughly 66,000 clones, about 80% of them seen just once; the ten biggest clones take up approximately 4.1%. The V call is TRBV7-2, the J call TRBJ1-2; D possibly corresponds to TRBD1 (5 bases). This receptor was identified in a human donor with non-small cell lung cancer who had a partial response to radiotherapy plus ipilimumab. Material: peripheral blood, obtained from a patient treated with radiotherapy plus ipilimumab. The DNA for the CDR3 is TGTGCCAGCAGCTTATCGGGGACTAATAAATGGGGAGGCTACACCTTC. Its translation: CASSLSGTNKWGGYTF.